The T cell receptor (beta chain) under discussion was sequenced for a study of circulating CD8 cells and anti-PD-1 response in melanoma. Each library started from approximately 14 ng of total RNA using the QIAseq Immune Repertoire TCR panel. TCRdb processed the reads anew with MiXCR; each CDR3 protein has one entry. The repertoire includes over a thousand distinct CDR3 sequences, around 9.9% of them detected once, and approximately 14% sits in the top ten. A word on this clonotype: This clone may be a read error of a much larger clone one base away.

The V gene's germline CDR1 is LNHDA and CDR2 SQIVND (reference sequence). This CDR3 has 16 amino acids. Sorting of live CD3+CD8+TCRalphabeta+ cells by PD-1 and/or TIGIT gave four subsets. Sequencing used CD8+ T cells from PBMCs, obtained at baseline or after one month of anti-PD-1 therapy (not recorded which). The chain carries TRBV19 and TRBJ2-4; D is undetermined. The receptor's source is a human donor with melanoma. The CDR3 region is CASSIFAGSAKNNQYF. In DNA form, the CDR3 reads TGTGCCAGTAGTATCTTTGCCGGGTCGGCCAAAAACAATCAGTACTTC.